The 20 T cell receptor beta chains presented below share a single source sample, sequenced in a study of the immune and genomic landscape of osteosarcoma. Primary, local recurrence and metastasis osteosarcoma tumors were taken after treatment from poor-prognosis patients. This table comes from immunoSEQ multiplex PCR, and its TCRdb copy is limited to in-frame clones, with some not included. The table includes more than 8,000 clones, about 72% detected once. Specimen: osteosarcoma tumor tissue from the lung. These receptors all come from a human donor with osteosarcoma.

This clone was found a few times. The gene calls are TRBV18 and TRBJ2-2; no reliable D call. The V end lost 6 bases, the J end lost 4 bases, and 9 bases lay between the germline ends. This CDR3 has 13 amino acids. Germline loops: CDR1 KGHSH, CDR2 LQKENI. In DNA form, the CDR3 reads TGTGCCAGCTCCGGCCAGTCCACCGGGGAGCTGTTTTTT. As protein: CASSGQSTGELFF.

Within the sample, this clone is large (0.1 to 1%). The chain couples TRBV25-1 to TRBJ2-1; 8 bases map to TRBD2. V trimming: 8 bases; J trimming: 3 bases; junction bases outside the gene matches: 3. The CDR3 loop spans 13 amino acids. In germline, CDR1 is MGHDK, CDR2 SYGVNS. The CDR3: CASREGDYNEQFF. CDR3 sequence (DNA): TGTGCCAGCCGGGAGGGTGACTACAATGAGCAGTTCTTC.

In its sample, this clone was seen a few times. This rearrangement joins TRBV6-5 to TRBJ2-3; 12 bases fit TRBD1. Germline V CDR1 and CDR2: MNHEY, SVGAGI. The CDR3 is made up of 15 amino acids. V lost 5 bases and J lost 4; bases outside the gene matches: 4. CDR3 protein: CASSAGTGGADTQYF. Here the CDR3 DNA reads TGTGCCAGCAGTGCCGGGACAGGGGGCGCAGATACGCAGTATTTT.

The rearrangement joins TRBV6-4 to TRBJ2-1; the match to TRBD2 covers 9 bases. This CDR3 contains 15 residues. V lost 4 bases, J lost 6 bases, and 7 bases stayed unmatched. The germline V gene has CDR1 MRHNA and CDR2 SNTAGT. The CDR3 region has the DNA TGTGCCAGCAGTGGTGGTAGCGGGAGTGGCAATGAGCAGTTCTTC. Protein sequence: CASSGGSGSGNEQFF.

This chain connects TRBV27 to TRBJ2-1, with D possibly matching TRBD2 (6 bases). Germline V gene sequence: CDR1 MNHEY, CDR2 SMNVEV (reference sequence). The CDR3 runs 13 residues. The V gene lost 8 bases and the J gene lost 5 bases, with 13 bases spanning the gap. The CDR3 DNA reads as TGTGCCAGCGGGCGGTCGGGAGACAATGAGCAGTTCTTC. It is translated as CASGRSGDNEQFF.

V is TRBV28 and J is TRBJ2-3; no definite D call. The germline V gene has CDR1 MDHEN and CDR2 SYDVKM. V was clipped by 4 bases and J by 5 bases, with 13 bases between them. CDR3 length: 14 residues. CDR3 in amino acids: CASSSHFGGDTQYF. The CDR3 DNA reads as TGTGCCAGCAGTTCCCATTTTGGTGGAGATACGCAGTATTTT.

This clone was seen a single time. The genes are TRBV7-6 and TRBJ1-2; 7 positions match TRBD1. CDR3 length: 14 residues. CDR1 is SGHVS, CDR2 FNYEAQ, per germline. The ends lost 1 base at V and 7 bases at J; junction bases unmatched: 6. The CDR3 DNA follows: TGTGCCAGCAGCTTAGACAGAGGGGGCCGTGGCTACACCTTC. It yields the protein CASSLDRGGRGYTF.

The genes are TRBV6-6 and TRBJ1-5; a weak D match, TRBD1 (6 bases). Trimming removed 11 bases from V and 9 bases from J, with 14 bases in between. Germline V gene data show CDR1 as MNHNY and CDR2 as SVGAGI (reference sequence). The CDR3 is 11 residues long. The CDR3 bases are TGTGCCGGGGGAGGGGGAGGGCCCCAGCATTTT. Translating it yields CAGGGGGPQHF.

The chain uses TRBV2 and TRBJ2-1; 7 nucleotides line up with TRBD2. This CDR3 spans 16 amino acids. J was trimmed by 9 bases and V by 4 bases; bases with no gene match: 15. The germline V gene has CDR1 SNHLY and CDR2 FYNNEI. CDR3 bases: TGTGCCAGCAGTGCCGGCGGGGGAGGTCGGATAGGTGAGCAGTTCTTC. Residues: CASSAGGGGRIGEQFF.

This clone was seen a few times. The V and J genes are TRBV27 and TRBJ2-2; 7 nucleotides align to TRBD2. Losses at the gene ends were 2 bases for V and 4 bases for J; bases not matched to a gene: 1. Germline CDR1 is MNHEY and CDR2 is SMNVEV (reference sequence). This CDR3 has 14 residues. This CDR3 reads CASSLLAVTGELFF. The CDR3 DNA sequence: TGTGCCAGCAGTTTACTAGCGGTCACCGGGGAGCTGTTTTTT.

This chain uses TRBV6-5 with TRBJ2-2, with 9 positions matching TRBD2. The CDR3 contains 14 residues. Germline CDR1 and CDR2: MNHEY and SVGAGI. The V segment lost 6 bases and the J segment 6 bases; nucleotides outside the gene matches: 5. The CDR3 loop is CASSPGLASGELFF. Here the CDR3 DNA reads TGTGCCAGCAGCCCGGGACTAGCTTCCGGGGAGCTGTTTTTT.

The rearrangement joins TRBV7-3 to TRBJ2-2; D remains unclear. V was trimmed by 4 bases and J by 0 bases, leaving 15 bases between them. Germline V CDR1 and CDR2: SGHTA, FQGTGA. The CDR3 totals 17 residues. CDR3 nucleotides: TGTGCCAGCAGCTACCCATCACAGACCGCGAACACCGGGGAGCTGTTTTTT. Translation gives CASSYPSQTANTGELFF. Full variable domain (rest looked up from reference TRBV7-3 and TRBJ2-2): GAGVSQTPSNKVTEKGKYVELRCDPISGHTALYWYRQSLGQGPEFLIYFQGTGAADDSGLPNDRFFAVRPEGSVSTLKIQRTERGDSAVYLCASSYPSQTANTGELFFGEGSRLTVL.

This clone appeared a single time. The chain is built from TRBV4-2 and TRBJ2-1; D remains unclear. The CDR3 has 13 amino acids. The ends were cut back, 2 bases at V and 0 bases at J, with 2 bases in the middle. Germline V gene sequence: CDR1 LGHNA, CDR2 YNFKEQ. The CDR3 DNA reads as TGTGCCAGCAGCCAATCCTCCTACAATGAGCAGTTCTTC. Translating gives CASSQSSYNEQFF.

The J gene is TRBJ2-1, the V gene TRBV7-3, with D perhaps TRBD2 (6 bases). Germline CDR1 and CDR2: SGHTA and FQGTGA. There are 16 residues in the CDR3. The V end was cut by 0 bases, the J end by 6 bases, with 15 bases between. This CDR3 is CASSLTPGTAFNEQFF. The CDR3 region has the DNA TGTGCCAGCAGCTTAACCCCCGGGACTGCCTTCAATGAGCAGTTCTTC.

CDR3 coding DNA: TGTGCCACCATACGGCCCGGGGAGTACGAGCAGTACTTC. Amino acid sequence: CATIRPGEYEQYF. V and J are TRBV6-1 and TRBJ2-7; D perhaps matches TRBD2 (5 bases). CDR3 length: 13 residues. Trimming left V 10 bases short and J 4 bases short, with 17 bases between. Germline V gene data show CDR1 as MNHNS and CDR2 as SASEGT.

The chain is built from TRBV6-5 and TRBJ2-3, with a tentative D call TRBD2 (6 bases). V lost 6 bases to trimming and J lost 0 bases, with 13 bases between them. CDR1 is MNHEY and CDR2 is SVGAGI in the germline V gene. The length of the CDR3 is 15 residues. The chain's CDR3 is CASRNVAASTDTQYF. CDR3 in DNA: TGTGCCAGCAGGAACGTAGCGGCTAGCACAGATACGCAGTATTTT.

The J gene is TRBJ2-7, the V gene TRBV30; D call uncertain. Trimming left V 2 bases short and J 6 bases short, with 14 bases between. The CDR3 covers 13 residues. CDR1 is GTSNPN, CDR2 SVGIG, per germline (reference sequence). The CDR3 loop is CAWSLGIWTEQYF. Here the CDR3 DNA reads TGTGCCTGGAGTCTGGGGATTTGGACCGAGCAGTACTTC.

The chain is built from TRBV7-9 and TRBJ1-2; no definite D call. Per germline, CDR1 SEHNR and CDR2 FQNEAQ (reference sequence). The ends were cut back, 4 bases at V and 2 bases at J, with 14 bases in the middle. This CDR3 spans 15 amino acids. In DNA, the CDR3 is TGTGCCAGCAGCTCGGTGGAGGAAGGGAACTATGGCTACACCTTC. Translated: CASSSVEEGNYGYTF.

The chain couples TRBV9 to TRBJ2-1; D remains unclear. V shed 3 bases and J shed 6 bases, with 13 bases lying between them. CDR3 length: 14 residues. CDR1 and CDR2 from the germline V gene are SGDLS and YYNGEE. This CDR3 reads CASSGLSRVNEQFF. The DNA of the CDR3 is TGTGCCAGCAGCGGTCTCTCAAGGGTCAATGAGCAGTTCTTC.

The chain uses TRBV7-8 and TRBJ2-1; TRBD2 is a possible D gene (5 bases). The V end was cut by 7 bases, the J end by 1 base, with 17 bases between. This CDR3 contains 16 residues. The germline CDR1 and CDR2 sequences are SGHVS and FQNEAQ. CDR3 in amino acids: CASTQPIRDSYNEQFF. CDR3 bases: TGTGCCAGCACCCAACCCATTCGGGATTCCTACAATGAGCAGTTCTTC.